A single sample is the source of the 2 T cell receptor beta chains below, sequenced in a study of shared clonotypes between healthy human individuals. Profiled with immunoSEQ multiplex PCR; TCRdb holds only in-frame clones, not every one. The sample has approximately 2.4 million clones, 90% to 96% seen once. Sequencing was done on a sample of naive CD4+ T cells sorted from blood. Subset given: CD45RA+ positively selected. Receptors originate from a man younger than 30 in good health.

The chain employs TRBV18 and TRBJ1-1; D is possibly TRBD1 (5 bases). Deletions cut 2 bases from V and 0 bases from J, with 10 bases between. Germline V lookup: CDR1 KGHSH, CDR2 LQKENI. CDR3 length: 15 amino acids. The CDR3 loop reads CASSPLTVLNTEAFF. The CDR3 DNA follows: TGTGCCAGCTCACCATTGACAGTGTTGAACACTGAAGCTTTCTTT.

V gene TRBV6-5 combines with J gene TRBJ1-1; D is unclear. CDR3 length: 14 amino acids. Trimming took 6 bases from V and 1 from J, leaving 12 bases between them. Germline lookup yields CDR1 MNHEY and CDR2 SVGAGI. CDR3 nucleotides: TGTGCCAGCAGCAATCACAGAGCGAACACTGAAGCTTTCTTT. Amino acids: CASSNHRANTEAFF.